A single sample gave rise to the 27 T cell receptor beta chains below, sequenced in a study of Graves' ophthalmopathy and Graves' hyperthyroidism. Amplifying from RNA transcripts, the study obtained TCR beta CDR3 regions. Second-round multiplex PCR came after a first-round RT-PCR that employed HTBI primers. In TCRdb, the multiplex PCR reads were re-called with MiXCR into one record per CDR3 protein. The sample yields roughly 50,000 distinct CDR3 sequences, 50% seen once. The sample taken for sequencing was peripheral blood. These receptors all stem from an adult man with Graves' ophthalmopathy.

The CDR3 coding sequence is TGTGCCAGCAGATCCGGACTAGCGGGGGGGACAGATACGCAGTATTTT. Translating gives CASRSGLAGGTDTQYF. This chain uses TRBV27 with TRBJ2-3; 15 bases map to TRBD2. CDR3 length: 16 residues. Germline loops: CDR1 MNHEY, CDR2 SMNVEV (reference sequence). V shed 6 bases, J shed 3 bases, and the junction held 4 bases outside the gene matches.

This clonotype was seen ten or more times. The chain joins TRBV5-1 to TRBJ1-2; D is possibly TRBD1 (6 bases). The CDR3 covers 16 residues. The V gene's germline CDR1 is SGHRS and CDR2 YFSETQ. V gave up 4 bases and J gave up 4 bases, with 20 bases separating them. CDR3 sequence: CASSDEGLGAGYGYTF. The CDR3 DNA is TGCGCCAGCAGCGACGAAGGTCTGGGGGCGGGCTATGGCTACACCTTC.

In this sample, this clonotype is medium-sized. The CDR3 coding sequence is TGCGCCAGTGAGGGCTCTGGGGCCAACGTCCTGACTTTC. Translation gives CASEGSGANVLTF. The V and J genes are TRBV10-2 and TRBJ2-6; D perhaps matches TRBD2 (5 bases). The V gene's germline CDR1 is WSHSY and CDR2 SAAADI. There are 13 residues in the CDR3. V was trimmed by 9 bases and J by 0 bases, leaving 6 bases between them.

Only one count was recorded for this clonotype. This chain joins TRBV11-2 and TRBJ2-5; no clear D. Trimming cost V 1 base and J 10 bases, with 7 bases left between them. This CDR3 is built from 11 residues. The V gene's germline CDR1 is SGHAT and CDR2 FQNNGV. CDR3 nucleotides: TGTGCCAGCAGCTTAGGGAACAACCAGTACTTC. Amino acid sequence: CASSLGNNQYF.

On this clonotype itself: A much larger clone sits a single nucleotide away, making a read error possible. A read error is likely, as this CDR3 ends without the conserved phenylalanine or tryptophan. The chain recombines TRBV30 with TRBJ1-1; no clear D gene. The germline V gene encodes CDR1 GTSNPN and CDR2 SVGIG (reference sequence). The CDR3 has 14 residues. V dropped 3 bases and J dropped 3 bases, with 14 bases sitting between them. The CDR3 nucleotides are TGTGCCTGGAGGCGGCTTGGAGGATACACTGAAGCTTTCTTG. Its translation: CAWRRLGGYTEAFL.

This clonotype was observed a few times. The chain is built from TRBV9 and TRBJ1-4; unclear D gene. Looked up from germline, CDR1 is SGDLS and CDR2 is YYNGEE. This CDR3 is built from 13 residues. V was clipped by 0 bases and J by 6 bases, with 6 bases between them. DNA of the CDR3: TGTGCCAGCAGCGTAGCTACGGATGAAAAACTGTTTTTT. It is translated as CASSVATDEKLFF.

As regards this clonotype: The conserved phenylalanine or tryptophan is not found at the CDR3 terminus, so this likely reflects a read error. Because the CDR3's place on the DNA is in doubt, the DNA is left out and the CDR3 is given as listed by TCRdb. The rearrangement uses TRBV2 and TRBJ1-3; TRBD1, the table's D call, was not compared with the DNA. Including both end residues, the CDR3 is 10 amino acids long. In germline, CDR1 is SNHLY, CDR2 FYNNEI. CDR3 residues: CASSEERRQP.

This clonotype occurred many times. The CDR3 loop is CASSLFGEQNSPLHF. DNA of the CDR3: TGCGCCAGCAGCTTGTTTGGCGAACAAAATTCACCCCTCCACTTT. The chain is built from TRBV5-1 and TRBJ1-6; D ambiguous. The V and J ends lost 1 base and 7 bases respectively, with 12 bases between them. This CDR3 contains 15 residues. Germline V CDR1 and CDR2: SGHRS, YFSETQ.

The CDR3 DNA reads TGCAGCGCCGGGGGTGGGACAGCTCCCTATAGCAATCAGCCCCAGCATTTT. Its translation is CSAGGGTAPYSNQPQHF. The genes are TRBV29-1 and TRBJ1-5; 7 nucleotides match TRBD1. Germline CDR1 SQVTM, CDR2 ANQGSEA. J was trimmed by 0 bases and V by 7 bases; bases with no gene match: 15. CDR3 length: 17 residues.

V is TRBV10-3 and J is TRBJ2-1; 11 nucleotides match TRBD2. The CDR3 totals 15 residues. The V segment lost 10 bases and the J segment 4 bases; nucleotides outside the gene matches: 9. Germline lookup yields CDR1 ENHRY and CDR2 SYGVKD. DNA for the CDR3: TGTGCCACCCGGACTAGCGGGCAAAGTTACAATGAGCAGTTCTTC. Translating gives CATRTSGQSYNEQFF.

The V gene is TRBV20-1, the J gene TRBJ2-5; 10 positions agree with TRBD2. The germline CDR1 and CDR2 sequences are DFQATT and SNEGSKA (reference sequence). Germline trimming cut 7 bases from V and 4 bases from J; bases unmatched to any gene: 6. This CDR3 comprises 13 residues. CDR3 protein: CSEGSGGRETQYF. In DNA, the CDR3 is TGCAGTGAAGGTAGCGGGGGGCGAGAGACCCAGTACTTC.

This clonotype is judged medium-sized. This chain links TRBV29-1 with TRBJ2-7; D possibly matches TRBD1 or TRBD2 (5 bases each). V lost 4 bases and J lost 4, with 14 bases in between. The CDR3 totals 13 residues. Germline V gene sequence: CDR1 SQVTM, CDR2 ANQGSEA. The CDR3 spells CSVVGRVGYEQYF. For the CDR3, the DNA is TGCAGCGTTGTGGGACGGGTGGGATACGAGCAGTACTTC.

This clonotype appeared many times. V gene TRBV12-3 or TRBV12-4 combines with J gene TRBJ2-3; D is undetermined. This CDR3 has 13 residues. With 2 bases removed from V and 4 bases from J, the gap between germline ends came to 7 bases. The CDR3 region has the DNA TGTGCCAGCAGTTTATGGATCCCAGATACGCAGTATTTT. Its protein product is CASSLWIPDTQYF.

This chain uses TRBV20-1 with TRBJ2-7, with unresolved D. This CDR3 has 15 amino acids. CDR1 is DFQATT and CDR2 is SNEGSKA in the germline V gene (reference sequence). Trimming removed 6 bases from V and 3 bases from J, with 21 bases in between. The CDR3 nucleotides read TGCAGTGCCACTCCTGACAAGTTGGTTGACTACGAGCAGTACTTC. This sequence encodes CSATPDKLVDYEQYF.

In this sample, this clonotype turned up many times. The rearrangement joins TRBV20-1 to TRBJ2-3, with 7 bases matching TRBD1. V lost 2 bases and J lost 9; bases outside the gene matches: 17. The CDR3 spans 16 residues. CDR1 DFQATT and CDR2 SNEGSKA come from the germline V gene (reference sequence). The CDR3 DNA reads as TGCAGTGCTAGAATTCCGGGACAGCTTCAATCAGGCACGCAGTATTTT. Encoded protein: CSARIPGQLQSGTQYF.

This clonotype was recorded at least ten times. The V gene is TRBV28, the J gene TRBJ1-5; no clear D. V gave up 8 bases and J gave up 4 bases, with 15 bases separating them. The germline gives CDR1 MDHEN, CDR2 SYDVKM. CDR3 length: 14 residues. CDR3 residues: CASRSVAENQPQHF. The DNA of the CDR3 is TGTGCCAGCCGCTCGGTCGCCGAAAATCAGCCCCAGCATTTT.

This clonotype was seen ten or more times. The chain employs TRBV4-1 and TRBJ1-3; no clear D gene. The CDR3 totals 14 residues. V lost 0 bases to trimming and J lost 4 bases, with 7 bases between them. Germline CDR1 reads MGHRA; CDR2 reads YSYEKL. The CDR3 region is CASSQDNSGNTIYF. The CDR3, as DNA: TGCGCCAGCAGCCAAGATAACAGCGGAAACACCATATATTTT.

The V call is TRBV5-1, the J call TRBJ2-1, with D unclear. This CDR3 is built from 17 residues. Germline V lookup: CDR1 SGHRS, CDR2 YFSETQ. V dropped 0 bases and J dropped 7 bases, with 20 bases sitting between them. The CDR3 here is CASSLEPSRRRSNEQFF. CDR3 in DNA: TGCGCCAGCAGCTTGGAACCATCCAGACGGCGGAGTAATGAGCAGTTCTTC.

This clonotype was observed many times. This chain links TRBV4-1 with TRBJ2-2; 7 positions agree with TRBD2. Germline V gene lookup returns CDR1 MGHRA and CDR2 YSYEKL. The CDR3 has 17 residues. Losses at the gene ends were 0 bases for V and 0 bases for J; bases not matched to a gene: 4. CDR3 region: CASSQDWGGANTGELFF. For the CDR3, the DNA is TGCGCCAGCAGCCAAGACTGGGGGGGGGCGAACACCGGGGAGCTGTTTTTT.

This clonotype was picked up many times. In DNA form, the CDR3 reads TGTGCCAGCAGAGGGGGCCCGAACACTGAAGCTTTCTTT. Its translation: CASRGGPNTEAFF. The chain carries TRBV27 and TRBJ1-1, with TRBD1 matching 7 bases. Germline CDR1 reads MNHEY; CDR2 reads SMNVEV (reference sequence). The ends lost 6 bases at V and 1 base at J; junction bases unmatched: 2. This CDR3 is 13 amino acids long.

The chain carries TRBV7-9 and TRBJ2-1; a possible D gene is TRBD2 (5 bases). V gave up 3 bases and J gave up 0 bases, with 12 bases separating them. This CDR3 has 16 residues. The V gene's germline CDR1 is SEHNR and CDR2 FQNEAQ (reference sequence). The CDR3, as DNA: TGTGCCAGCAGCTTGAGCGGCGGACCCTCCTACAATGAGCAGTTCTTC. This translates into CASSLSGGPSYNEQFF.

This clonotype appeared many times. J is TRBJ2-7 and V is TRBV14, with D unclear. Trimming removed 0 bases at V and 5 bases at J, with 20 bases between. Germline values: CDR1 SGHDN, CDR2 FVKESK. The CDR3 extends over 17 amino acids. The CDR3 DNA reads TGTGCCAGCAGCCAAGATCAGGCCCTCCAAAGGGTCCACGAGCAGTACTTC. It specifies CASSQDQALQRVHEQYF.

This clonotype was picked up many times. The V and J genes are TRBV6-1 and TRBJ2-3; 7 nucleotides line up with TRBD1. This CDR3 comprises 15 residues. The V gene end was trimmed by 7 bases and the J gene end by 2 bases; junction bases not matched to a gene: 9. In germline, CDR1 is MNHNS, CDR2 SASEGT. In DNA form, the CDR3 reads TGTGCCAGCAAAGACCGGGACAGCTTCACAGATACGCAGTATTTT. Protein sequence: CASKDRDSFTDTQYF.

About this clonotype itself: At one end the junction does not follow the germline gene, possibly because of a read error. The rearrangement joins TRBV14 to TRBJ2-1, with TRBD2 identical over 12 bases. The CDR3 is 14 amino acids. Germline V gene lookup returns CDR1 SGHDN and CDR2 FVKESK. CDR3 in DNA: TGTGCCGGCAGCCCCCTGACTAGCGGGGGCCAGCAGTTCTTC. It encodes CAGSPLTSGGQQFF.

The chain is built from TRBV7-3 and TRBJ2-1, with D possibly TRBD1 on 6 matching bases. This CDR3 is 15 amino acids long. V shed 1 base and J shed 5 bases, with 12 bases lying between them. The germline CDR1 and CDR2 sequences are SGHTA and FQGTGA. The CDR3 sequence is CASSLMGAADNEQFF. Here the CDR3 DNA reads TGTGCCAGCAGCTTAATGGGGGCGGCTGACAATGAGCAGTTCTTC.

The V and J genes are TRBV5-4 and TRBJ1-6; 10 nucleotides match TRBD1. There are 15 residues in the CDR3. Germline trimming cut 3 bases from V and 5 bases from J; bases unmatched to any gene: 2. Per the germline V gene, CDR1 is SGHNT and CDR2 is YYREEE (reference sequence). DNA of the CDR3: TGTGCCAGCAGCTGGACAGGGGGAAATAATTCACCCCTCCACTTT. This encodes CASSWTGGNNSPLHF.

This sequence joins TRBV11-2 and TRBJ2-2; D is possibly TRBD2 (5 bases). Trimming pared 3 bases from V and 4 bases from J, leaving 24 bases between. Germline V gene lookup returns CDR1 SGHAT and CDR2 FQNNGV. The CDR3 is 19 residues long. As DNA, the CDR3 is TGTGCCAGCAGCTTGGTAGAGGGCTTAATGGCGACGAGCACCGGGGAGCTGTTTTTT. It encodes CASSLVEGLMATSTGELFF. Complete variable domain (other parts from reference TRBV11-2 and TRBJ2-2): EAGVAQSPRYKIIEKRQSVAFWCNPISGHATLYWYQQILGQGPKLLIQFQNNGVVDDSQLPKDRFSAERLKGVDSTLKIQPAKLEDSAVYLCASSLVEGLMATSTGELFFGEGSRLTVL.